A single sample is the source of the 14 T cell receptor beta chains below, sequenced in a study of PD-L1 blockade in urothelial cancer. Clones were read by immunoSEQ multiplex PCR, and TCRdb kept only the in-frame ones, dropping some. This sample has tens of thousands of clones, with roughly 90% found just once. Specified time point: pretreatment peripheral blood. The sample here was PBMCs, taken around atezolizumab (anti-PD-L1) treatment. The origin of the receptors is a man in his 70s with urothelial cancer.

The V and J genes are TRBV5-4 and TRBJ2-7, with 8 nucleotides matching TRBD2. CDR1 and CDR2 (germline): SGHNT, YYREEE (reference sequence). Unmatched junction bases numbered 10, after V lost 4 bases and J lost 4 bases. The CDR3 runs to 15 residues. This chain's CDR3 is CASSTEAAGAYEQYF. The CDR3 nucleotides read TGTGCCAGCAGCACAGAAGCAGCGGGAGCGTACGAGCAGTACTTC.

The V call is TRBV9, the J call TRBJ2-5; no clear D. Germline loops: CDR1 SGDLS, CDR2 YYNGEE. The CDR3 runs to 15 residues. V lost 0 bases and J 2 bases, leaving 11 bases between the germline ends. CDR3: CASSVGADTQETQYF. CDR3 in DNA: TGTGCCAGCAGCGTAGGGGCAGATACACAAGAGACCCAGTACTTC.

The chain joins TRBV25-1 to TRBJ2-7; no firm D call. Trimming stripped 3 bases from V and 10 bases from J, with 4 bases between. Germline V gene lookup returns CDR1 MGHDK and CDR2 SYGVNS. The CDR3 covers 9 residues. As DNA, the CDR3 is TGTGCCAGCAGTGAGCGACAGTACTTC. Translation gives CASSERQYF.

The chain joins TRBV2 to TRBJ2-7; TRBD2 matches at 8 bases. The CDR3 is 14 residues long. After removal of 6 bases from V and 5 bases from J, the junction contained 9 bases not matched to a gene. CDR1 SNHLY and CDR2 FYNNEI come from the germline V gene. CDR3 nucleotide sequence: TGTGCCAGCAGCCTAGGGACTAGAAGGAACGAGCAGTACTTC. As protein: CASSLGTRRNEQYF. Full variable domain (outside the CDR3, taken from reference TRBV2 and TRBJ2-7): EPEVTQTPSHQVTQMGQEVILRCVPISNHLYFYWYRQILGQKVEFLVSFYNNEISEKSEIFDDQFSVERPDGSNFTLKIRSTKLEDSAMYFCASSLGTRRNEQYFGPGTRLTVT.

The chain couples TRBV7-6 to TRBJ2-7; 10 positions agree with TRBD1. The CDR3 sequence is 15 residues long. The junction had 3 bases not matched to a gene; V was cut back by 0 bases and J by 4 bases. CDR1 SGHVS and CDR2 FNYEAQ come from the germline V gene. The CDR3 loop is CASSLADRGLYEQYF. CDR3 sequence (DNA): TGTGCCAGCAGCTTAGCTGACAGGGGGCTATACGAGCAGTACTTC.

J is TRBJ2-1 and V is TRBV10-3, with 10 positions matching TRBD1. Unmatched junction bases numbered 7, after V lost 4 bases and J lost 10 bases. CDR3 size: 14 residues. The germline V gene encodes CDR1 ENHRY and CDR2 SYGVKD. CDR3 nucleotides: TGTGCCATCAGTGCCGGGACAGGGGATCCAGAGCAGTTCTTC. Its translation: CAISAGTGDPEQFF.

CDR3 in amino acids: CASSGRTGNTGELFF. The CDR3 DNA is TGTGCCAGCAGTGGTCGGACAGGGAACACCGGGGAGCTGTTTTTT. The chain couples TRBV2 to TRBJ2-2, with 7 bases lining up with TRBD1. The CDR3 covers 15 residues. Germline values: CDR1 SNHLY, CDR2 FYNNEI. V was pared by 4 bases and J by 1 base, with 3 bases of the junction left unmatched.

The chain recombines TRBV5-6 with TRBJ1-2, with a weak D call TRBD1 (5 bases). The germline gives CDR1 SGHDT, CDR2 YYEEEE. CDR3 length: 14 amino acids. V was pared by 1 base and J by 6 bases, with 13 bases between. The CDR3 DNA reads as TGTGCCAGCAGCTTGCAGGGCAGAAGGGATGGCTACACCTTC. Amino acid sequence: CASSLQGRRDGYTF.

This chain uses TRBV19 with TRBJ1-4; 8 bases are shared with TRBD1. The CDR3 extends over 17 amino acids. Trimming cost V 5 bases and J 6 bases; bases outside gene matches: 14. The germline gives CDR1 LNHDA, CDR2 SQIVND (reference sequence). CDR3 nucleotide sequence: TGTGCCAGTAGTTCCGGGACAGGCTCGGGCATTGATGAAAAACTGTTTTTT. Its protein product is CASSSGTGSGIDEKLFF.

The genes are TRBV19 and TRBJ1-2; D remains unclear. The germline CDR1 and CDR2 sequences are LNHDA and SQIVND (reference sequence). CDR3 size: 11 residues. Deletions cut 11 bases from V and 8 bases from J, with 15 bases between. The CDR3 nucleotides are TGTGCCGCGATCGGAGGGCCCGGCTACACCTTC. It specifies CAAIGGPGYTF.

On this clone itself: One end of the junction varies from germline; a read error may be responsible. V usage is TRBV28 and J usage is TRBJ1-5; D gene ambiguous. There are 13 residues in the CDR3. From germline, CDR1 is MDHEN and CDR2 SYDVKM. CDR3: CASSSGSKEAPLF. CDR3 nucleotides: TGTGCCAGCAGCAGCGGGAGTAAAGAGGCCCCGCTTTTT.

J is TRBJ2-1 and V is TRBV4-1; a weak D match, TRBD2 (6 bases). The CDR3 has 16 amino acids. Per the germline V gene, CDR1 is MGHRA and CDR2 is YSYEKL. V lost 4 bases, J lost 4 bases, and 17 bases lay in between. The CDR3 bases are TGCGCCAGCAGCCCCGTACCGGGGGTTTTTTACAATGAGCAGTTCTTC. It translates to CASSPVPGVFYNEQFF.

The rearrangement joins TRBV29-1 to TRBJ1-1; 9 bases are a match to TRBD1. CDR1 is SQVTM and CDR2 is ANQGSEA in the germline V gene. V was pared by 2 bases and J by 10 bases, with 8 bases of the junction left unmatched. This CDR3 contains 13 residues. CDR3 nucleotide sequence: TGCAGCGTTGAACCGGGACAGGGATGGGGAGCTTTCTTT. Translation gives CSVEPGQGWGAFF.

This clone has only one observation. The chain joins TRBV5-5 to TRBJ2-7, with TRBD1 identical over 9 bases. CDR1 SGHKS and CDR2 YYEKEE come from the germline V gene (reference sequence). The CDR3 length is 15 residues. Germline trimming cut 5 bases from V and 6 bases from J; bases unmatched to any gene: 12. The chain's CDR3 is CASRVGDRGKREQYF. CDR3 in DNA: TGTGCCAGCAGGGTGGGTGACAGGGGGAAGCGCGAGCAGTACTTC.